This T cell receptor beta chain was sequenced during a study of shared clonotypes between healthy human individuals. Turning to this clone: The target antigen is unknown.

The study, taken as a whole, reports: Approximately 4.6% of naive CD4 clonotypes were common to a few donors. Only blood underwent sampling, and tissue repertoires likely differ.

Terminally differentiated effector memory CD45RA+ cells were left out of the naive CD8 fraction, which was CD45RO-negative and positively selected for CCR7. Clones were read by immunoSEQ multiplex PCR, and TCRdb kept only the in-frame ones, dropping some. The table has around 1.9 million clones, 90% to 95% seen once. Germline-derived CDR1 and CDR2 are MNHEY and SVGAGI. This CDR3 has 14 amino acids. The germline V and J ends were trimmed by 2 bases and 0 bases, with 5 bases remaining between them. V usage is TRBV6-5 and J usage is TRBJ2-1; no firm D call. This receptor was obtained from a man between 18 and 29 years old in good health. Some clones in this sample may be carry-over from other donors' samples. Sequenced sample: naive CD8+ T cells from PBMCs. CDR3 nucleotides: TGTGCCAGCAGTTACCCCGGCTCCTACAATGAGCAGTTCTTC. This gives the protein CASSYPGSYNEQFF.